Described below is a single T cell receptor beta chain sequence and its context. Its specificity is not known. The PCR contained 60 Vbeta and 13 Jbeta primers. As processed by the authors: In a later analysis, roughly 11 million of 65 million to 90 million unique beta chains occurred in at least two donors. TCRdb keeps only in-frame clones here, not all; method: immunoSEQ multiplex PCR. That table furnishes V, J and clone size, whereas the DNA furnished D and trimming. There are 230,000 or so clones in the sample; 92% occur only once, and about 1.5% lies in the top ten. The data were taken from a study of cytomegalovirus exposure and HLA in healthy donors. Study in general: For the approximately 400 genotyped donors, 75% to 90% fell within the Caucasian-associated ancestry cluster. Study-wide findings and caveats: CMV serostatus alone was available as immune exposure information. Productive rates of about 90% or about 30% were seen for most TCR beta V segments in an earlier analysis.

This CDR3 has 16 residues. Germline lookup yields CDR1 KGHSH and CDR2 LQKENI. The V end was cut by 4 bases, the J end by 4 bases, with 19 bases between. Sequencing was performed on PBMCs. This TCR was recovered from a girl aged 2-9 years in good health and CMV-seronegative. The chain employs TRBV18 and TRBJ2-5; the D gene is possibly TRBD1 (6 bases). The CDR3 DNA sequence: TGTGCCAGCTCACAAAACAGGGTTGGTAGAGGAGAGACCCAGTACTTC. Protein product: CASSQNRVGRGETQYF.